The subject of this entry is one T cell receptor beta chain. What it binds is unknown. The V end was cut by 2 bases, the J end by 3 bases, with 10 bases between. The V gene's germline CDR1 is GTSNPN and CDR2 SVGIG (reference sequence). The CDR3 extends over 13 amino acids. This record belongs to a study of cytomegalovirus exposure and HLA in healthy donors. Study as a whole: Counted in an early data release were 85 million or so unique TCRs from HLA-typed donors.

The study ran its PCR with 60 Vbeta and 13 Jbeta primers. Sequencing was performed with immunoSEQ multiplex PCR; in TCRdb, only in-frame clones are kept and a portion is missing. The sample carries under 200,000 clones, roughly 79% recorded once. Points from the study as a whole: Some highly shared sequence variants likely arose as a pipeline artifact.

The chain couples TRBV30 to TRBJ1-2; maybe TRBD1 (5 bases). This sequence was found in a woman between 50 and 59 years old in good health and CMV-seropositive. The sequenced sample consisted of PBMCs. The CDR3, as DNA: TGTGCCTGGAGTCCAGACAGATACTATGGCTACACCTTC. Amino acid sequence: CAWSPDRYYGYTF. The whole variable domain, remainder taken from reference TRBV30 and TRBJ1-2, is SQTIHQWPATLVQPVGSPLSLECTVEGTSNPNLYWYRQAAGRGLQLLFYSVGIGQISSEVPQNLSASRPQDRQFILSSKKLLLSDSGFYLCAWSPDRYYGYTFGSGTRLTVV.